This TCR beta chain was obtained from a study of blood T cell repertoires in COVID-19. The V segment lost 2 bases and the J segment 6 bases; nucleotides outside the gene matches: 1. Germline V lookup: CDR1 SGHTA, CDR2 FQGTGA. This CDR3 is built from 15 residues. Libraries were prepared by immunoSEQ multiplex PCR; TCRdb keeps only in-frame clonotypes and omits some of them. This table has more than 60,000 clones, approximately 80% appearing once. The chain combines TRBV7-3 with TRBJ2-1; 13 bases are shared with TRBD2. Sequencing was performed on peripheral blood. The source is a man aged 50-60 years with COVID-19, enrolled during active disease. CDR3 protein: CASSLGTSGINEQFF. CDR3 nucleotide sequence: TGTGCCAGCAGCTTAGGGACTAGCGGGATCAATGAGCAGTTCTTC.